A selection of T cell receptor beta chains follows, all from one sample in a study of PD-1 blockade in classical Hodgkin lymphoma. Profiling relied on immunoSEQ multiplex PCR, and the TCRdb table lists in-frame clones only, not all of them. The sample has around 20,000 clones, 75% to 90% seen once. The sequencing used peripheral blood mononuclear cells (PBMCs), collected at baseline. All receptors derive from a human donor with classical Hodgkin lymphoma. The CDR3 runs from the conserved cysteine through the conserved F or W. Fields, in order: V gene, D gene, J gene, CDR3 protein. The D gene is left open where the match is weak.

>TRBV10-1|.|TRBJ2-6
CASSGGHSISGANVLTF
>TRBV10-1|.|TRBJ2-1
CASSGTVPNEQFF
>TRBV7-9|TRBD2|TRBJ2-3
CASSLKAGNTDTQYF
>TRBV7-2|.|TRBJ2-3
CASSYTQLADTQYF
>TRBV14|.|TRBJ1-1
CASSPDRFMNTEAFF
>TRBV5-1|.|TRBJ2-5
CASSLGQGETQYF
>TRBV10-1|TRBD1|TRBJ2-3
CASRHPRDRGRADTQYF
>TRBV7-7|TRBD2|TRBJ2-1
CASSFRGGAAYNEQFF
>TRBV5-4|.|TRBJ2-3
CASSPGNTDTQYF
>TRBV28|TRBD2|TRBJ2-3
CASSFVVAGGPDNTDTQYF
>TRBV10-3|TRBD1|TRBJ2-1
CAIRVDRAGNEQFF
>TRBV11-3|.|TRBJ2-3
CASSLDGYTSTDTQYF
>TRBV29-1|.|TRBJ2-1
CSAEGILNNEQFF
>TRBV27|.|TRBJ2-1
CASRDTEFNEQFF
>TRBV10-3|.|TRBJ1-1
CAISELGQRNTEAFF
>TRBV6-5|.|TRBJ1-1
CASSYTGRGGQAFF
>TRBV19|.|TRBJ2-5
CASSIGNQETQYF
>TRBV5-1|.|TRBJ1-1
CASSLETQKNTEAFF
>TRBV27|.|TRBJ1-3
CASSFIGNTIYF
>TRBV30|TRBD2|TRBJ2-2
CAWSVWGLAGLNTGELFF
>TRBV6-1|.|TRBJ1-1
CASSSDIDLEAFF
>TRBV2|.|TRBJ1-1
CASSVNGGNTEAFF
>TRBV2|.|TRBJ1-1
CASSEEAGDIEAFF
>TRBV28|.|TRBJ2-7
CAIMNGGMANEQYF
>TRBV7-9|TRBD1|TRBJ1-4
CASSLGTGVNEKLFF
>TRBV2|.|TRBJ1-1
CASSATQNTEAFF
>TRBV4-1|.|TRBJ1-4
CASSQGRQVNEKLFF
>TRBV6-1|.|TRBJ1-3
CASSDIWSGGNTIYF
>TRBV28|.|TRBJ2-7
CASSPLGIDEQYF
>TRBV5-1|TRBD1|TRBJ1-3
CASSLGGQTMFGNTIYF
>TRBV7-8|.|TRBJ2-7
CASGGDNTYEQYF
>TRBV4-2|TRBD1|TRBJ2-2
CASLQGIGTGELFF
>TRBV5-1|TRBD2|TRBJ2-3
CASSLEGLAEAWVTDTQYF
>TRBV5-4|TRBD2|TRBJ2-1
CASRSGLAVDNEQFF
>TRBV2|TRBD2|TRBJ2-1
CASSGPTAGGRADEQFF
>TRBV30|TRBD1|TRBJ2-2
CAWSARQGASTGELFF
>TRBV6-6|TRBD1|TRBJ2-4
CASSYRGAGGNIQYF
>TRBV9|.|TRBJ2-3
CASSVGTGVDTQYF
>TRBV4-2|TRBD1|TRBJ2-2
CASSTIKGAWTGELFF
>TRBV25-1|.|.
CASSETNPGTQYF
>TRBV4-1|.|TRBJ1-1
CASRSTPGVSTEAFF
>TRBV5-8|.|TRBJ1-3
CASSFAASSGNTIYF
>TRBV19|TRBD2|TRBJ2-3
CASSITSGGADTQYF
>TRBV13|.|TRBJ2-7
CASSRTQVGEQYF
>TRBV18|.|TRBJ1-2
CASSYQALYGYTF
>TRBV6-6|.|TRBJ2-7
CASSYGAGESYEQYF
>TRBV7-7|TRBD2|TRBJ2-3
CASDIRAGGPLRTDTQYF
>TRBV27|TRBD1|TRBJ1-1
CASSLHRGQTEAFF
>TRBV11-2|.|TRBJ2-3
CASLRADTQYF